This TCR beta chain originates from a study of post-analysis software for immune sequencing data. Overall study results and limits: Multiple sclerosis patients had significantly lower normalized Chao1 diversity than controls. F measure showed strong co-clustering of same-batch samples. TRBV5-6, TRBV5-1 and TRBV20-1 were among four or five TRBV segments more frequent in patients than controls.

About this clonotype: No antigen is known for it.

The library was made from cDNA and included unique molecular identifiers. Roughly 500,000 cDNA molecules were obtained per 1 to 10 million input T cells. TCRdb reprocessed the PCR reads with MiXCR, giving one entry per CDR3 protein. The data contain 820,000 or so distinct CDR3 sequences, 53% of them singletons. The V gene end was trimmed by 6 bases and the J gene end by 2 bases; junction bases not matched to a gene: 13. Germline CDR1 and CDR2: SGHAT and FQNNGV. This CDR3 has 16 amino acids. The source is a girl between 10 and 17 years old with multiple sclerosis. The sequencing input was blood. This sequence joins TRBV11-2 and TRBJ2-7; 7 bases align to TRBD2. As DNA, the CDR3 is TGTGCCAGCAGACTAGTTGCTAGCGGCAGCCCCTACGAGCAGTACTTC. It encodes CASRLVASGSPYEQYF.